The T cell receptor (beta chain) described here comes from a study of blood T cell repertoires in COVID-19. Study in general: COVID-19 samples from acute and convalescent phases originated in the United States, Italy and Spain.

The assay was immunoSEQ multiplex PCR, and TCRdb's table has in-frame clones only and misses some. The table lists about 17,000 clones, around 90% of them singletons. The CDR3 is 14 amino acids. The V segment lost 7 bases and the J segment 4 bases; nucleotides outside the gene matches: 5. CDR1 and CDR2 (germline): KGHDR, SFDVKD. Sequencing input: peripheral blood. The chain joins TRBV24-1 to TRBJ2-3; 9 bases are shared with TRBD1. This clonotype originated in a man over 45 with active COVID-19. The CDR3 bases are TGTGCCACCAGGGGACAGGGATCGGCAGATACGCAGTATTTT. It yields the protein CATRGQGSADTQYF.